These 12 T cell receptor beta chains share one sample of origin, sequenced in a study of OX40 agonist ivuxolimab in advanced cancers. TCRdb's copy holds only in-frame clones and misses some; the assay was immunoSEQ multiplex PCR. Among more than 55,000 clones listed, 85% to 90% were seen once. The specimen comprised CD4+ or CD8+ T cells sorted from blood, sampled in a trial of the OX40 agonist ivuxolimab. Every receptor here comes from an adult with an advanced solid tumor such as melanoma, head and neck, liver or kidney cancer.

Note on this clone: This CDR3 is also generated by other DNA sequences in the sample. CDR3 in DNA: TGTGCCAGCAGCGTAGGTGGGGACTCCTACGAGCAGTACTTC. It specifies CASSVGGDSYEQYF. The genes are TRBV9 and TRBJ2-7; D is ambiguous. The V and J ends lost 0 bases and 0 bases respectively, with 7 bases between them. This CDR3 contains 14 residues. Germline CDR1 reads SGDLS; CDR2 reads YYNGEE. Full variable domain (rest looked up from reference TRBV9 and TRBJ2-7): DSGVTQTPKHLITATGQRVTLRCSPRSGDLSVYWYQQSLDQGLQFLIQYYNGEERAKGNILERFSAQQFPDLHSELNLSSLELGDSALYFCASSVGGDSYEQYFGPGTRLTVT.

V usage is TRBV18 and J usage is TRBJ1-5, with no clear D. CDR1 and CDR2 (germline): KGHSH, LQKENI. The CDR3 covers 16 residues. The ends were cut back, 6 bases at V and 0 bases at J, with 15 bases in the middle. CDR3 bases: TGTGCCAGCTCTCCTACCGACAAGCCTAGCAATCAGCCCCAGCATTTT. It is translated as CASSPTDKPSNQPQHF.

V is TRBV11-3 and J is TRBJ2-2; D ambiguous. Germline V lookup: CDR1 SGHNT, CDR2 YENEEA. The V end lost 5 bases, the J end lost 1 base, and 2 bases lay between the germline ends. The CDR3 covers 12 residues. CDR3 sequence: CASSQNTGELFF. CDR3 coding DNA: TGTGCCAGCAGCCAGAACACCGGGGAGCTGTTTTTT. The full variable domain, completed using reference TRBV11-3 and TRBJ2-2, is EAGVVQSPRYKIIEKKQPVAFWCNPISGHNTLYWYLQNLGQGPELLIRYENEEAVDDSQLPKDRFSAERLKGVDSTLKIQPAELGDSAVYLCASSQNTGELFFGEGSRLTVL.

The chain couples TRBV7-9 to TRBJ2-5; D gene uncertain. With 1 base removed from V and 5 bases from J, the gap between germline ends came to 11 bases. This CDR3 is built from 14 residues. Germline V gene lookup returns CDR1 SEHNR and CDR2 FQNEAQ (reference sequence). The CDR3 loop reads CASSLDSQRETQYF. Written as DNA, the CDR3 is TGTGCCAGCAGCTTAGACAGCCAAAGGGAGACCCAGTACTTC.

The V gene is TRBV18, the J gene TRBJ1-1, with D possibly TRBD1 on 6 matching bases. The germline V and J ends were trimmed by 6 bases and 5 bases, with 16 bases remaining between them. Per germline, CDR1 KGHSH and CDR2 LQKENI. The CDR3 loop spans 14 amino acids. CDR3 sequence reads: CASSPQQGSTEAFF. The CDR3 DNA sequence: TGTGCCAGCTCGCCTCAACAGGGTTCTACTGAAGCTTTCTTT.

The CDR3 sequence: CASSSPTGYQPQHF. The CDR3 DNA sequence: TGTGCCAGCAGCTCCCCGACAGGCTATCAGCCCCAGCATTTT. The chain is built from TRBV12-1 and TRBJ1-5; the table's TRBD1 call for D was not verified on the DNA. TRBV12-1 is given as a pseudogene. The CDR3 loop spans 14 amino acids.

The chain links TRBV4-1 to TRBJ2-7; tentative D call: TRBD2 (5 bases). In germline, CDR1 is MGHRA, CDR2 YSYEKL. This CDR3 is 14 amino acids long. V lost 1 base, J lost 7 bases, and 14 bases lay in between. Here the CDR3 reads CASSQGGNFKEQYF. The CDR3 nucleotides read TGCGCCAGCAGCCAAGGAGGGAACTTCAAGGAGCAGTACTTC.

This clone was detected a few times. The chain is built from TRBV11-2 and TRBJ1-3, with D tentatively TRBD1 (5 bases). This CDR3 has 14 residues. Germline lookup yields CDR1 SGHAT and CDR2 FQNNGV. The ends were cut back, 5 bases at V and 3 bases at J, with 11 bases in the middle. The CDR3 is CASSQRTLGNTIYF. As DNA, the CDR3 is TGTGCCAGCAGCCAAAGGACACTTGGAAACACCATATATTTT.

J is TRBJ2-1 and V is TRBV19, with 13 bases fitting TRBD2. The V gene's germline CDR1 is LNHDA and CDR2 SQIVND (reference sequence). The CDR3 length is 17 residues. V gave up 3 bases and J gave up 7 bases; unmatched junction bases: 9. CDR3 sequence: CASSIWTGTSGDNEQFF. The CDR3 DNA is TGTGCCAGTAGTATTTGGACCGGGACTAGCGGGGATAATGAGCAGTTCTTC.

This clone came up a few times. The V gene is TRBV2, the J gene TRBJ2-7; TRBD1 aligns across 7 bases. The CDR3 sequence is 15 residues long. Germline lookup yields CDR1 SNHLY and CDR2 FYNNEI. Unmatched junction bases numbered 14, after V lost 6 bases and J lost 6 bases. CDR3 sequence (DNA): TGTGCCAGCAGACTACAGGGGACCCCTCCTGGCGAGCAGTACTTC. Amino acids: CASRLQGTPPGEQYF.

The chain recombines TRBV6-5 with TRBJ1-5, with D possibly matching TRBD1 (5 bases). The CDR3 length is 12 residues. The germline V gene encodes CDR1 MNHEY and CDR2 SVGAGI. Trimming took 6 bases from V and 5 from J, leaving 8 bases between them. In nucleotides, the CDR3 is TGTGCCAGCAGCTTGGGGGATCAGCCCCAGCATTTT. This codes for CASSLGDQPQHF.

The chain links TRBV27 to TRBJ2-7, with TRBD2 matching 11 bases. The junction had 12 bases not matched to a gene; V was cut back by 4 bases and J by 4 bases. This CDR3 comprises 17 residues. Germline V gene data show CDR1 as MNHEY and CDR2 as SMNVEV (reference sequence). CDR3 DNA sequence: TGTGCCAGCAGTTCACTAGCGGGGGCGAACCACCCTTACGAGCAGTACTTC. Its protein is CASSSLAGANHPYEQYF.